This T cell receptor beta chain is from a study of cytomegalovirus exposure and HLA in healthy donors. Study-level results: It was 164 TCR beta chains that were listed as cytomegalovirus-associated. Despite most TCR sequences being rare, some public TCRs occurred in many donors. Within the approximately 110 validation repertoires, first-cohort TCR clusters tended to co-occur, according to a later analysis. The classifier, whose performance was assessed in both the original and validation cohorts, reportedly diagnosed cytomegalovirus status with high specificity and sensitivity.

Sequenced by immunoSEQ multiplex PCR; TCRdb stores in-frame clones only, minus some. The sample shows 110,000 or so clones, approximately 94% of them seen only once. V shed 4 bases and J shed 6 bases, with 10 bases lying between them. From germline, CDR1 is MNHNS and CDR2 SASEGT. The CDR3 contains 13 residues. As regards this clone: Its antigen is not identified.

The genes are TRBV6-1 and TRBJ2-1, with a weak D call TRBD1 (7 bases). Sample: PBMCs. This receptor was obtained from a woman under 30 in good health and CMV-seronegative. The CDR3 sequence: CASSGGTVNEQFF. For the CDR3, the DNA is TGTGCCAGCAGTGGCGGGACAGTCAATGAGCAGTTCTTC.